The 21 T cell receptor beta chains below all came from one sample that was sequenced in a study of blood T cell repertoires in COVID-19. This table comes from immunoSEQ multiplex PCR, and its TCRdb copy is limited to in-frame clones, with some not included. The sample yields 320,000 or so clones, roughly 87% seen once. Sequenced material: PBMCs or T cells enriched from blood (not recorded which). These receptor sequences come from a young woman who had recovered from COVID-19.

This chain links TRBV27 with TRBJ2-1, with D unresolved. V was cut by 2 bases and J by 5 bases, with 10 bases left in between. CDR3 length equals 14 residues. CDR1 MNHEY and CDR2 SMNVEV come from the germline V gene (reference sequence). The CDR3 loop is CASSLPTWNNEQFF. The CDR3 bases are TGTGCCAGCAGTTTACCGACATGGAACAATGAGCAGTTCTTC.

The chain links TRBV15 to TRBJ2-5, with 11 bases aligning to TRBD1. The CDR3 has 15 amino acids. Germline V gene lookup returns CDR1 LNHNV and CDR2 YYDKDF (reference sequence). V trimming: 1 base; J trimming: 4 bases; junction bases outside the gene matches: 2. The CDR3 spells CATSRGGTGGETQYF. DNA of the CDR3: TGTGCCACCAGCAGAGGTGGGACAGGGGGAGAGACCCAGTACTTC.

This chain connects TRBV6-2 or TRBV6-3 to TRBJ1-5, with D unclear. Trimming left V 0 bases short and J 4 bases short, with 10 bases between. The CDR3 is made up of 15 amino acids. Germline CDR1 MNHEY, CDR2 SVGEGT. The CDR3 DNA reads TGTGCCAGCAGTTACTCCTCCCAGGTTAATCAGCCCCAGCATTTT. Protein sequence: CASSYSSQVNQPQHF.

This sequence joins TRBV2 and TRBJ1-5, with a possible D match to TRBD1 (5 bases). The germline V and J ends were trimmed by 5 bases and 6 bases, with 14 bases remaining between them. The germline V gene encodes CDR1 SNHLY and CDR2 FYNNEI. CDR3 size: 14 residues. The CDR3 reads CASSIPGFGQPQHF. The CDR3 region has the DNA TGTGCCAGCAGTATTCCAGGGTTTGGTCAGCCCCAGCATTTT.

V usage is TRBV20-1 and J usage is TRBJ1-5; 10 bases align to TRBD1. V dropped 3 bases and J dropped 3; count of bases not matched to a gene: 8. The CDR3 has 16 amino acids. CDR1 is DFQATT, CDR2 SNEGSKA, per germline (reference sequence). The CDR3 region has the DNA TGCAGTGCTAGTATCGGGACAGGGGTAATCAATCAGCCCCAGCATTTT. Amino acids: CSASIGTGVINQPQHF.

The chain links TRBV5-1 to TRBJ1-2, with D perhaps matching TRBD1 (6 bases). The germline V gene encodes CDR1 SGHRS and CDR2 YFSETQ. Trimming removed 4 bases at V and 7 bases at J, with 14 bases between. CDR3 size: 13 residues. CDR3 in amino acids: CASSTTGSGGYTF. The CDR3 region has the DNA TGCGCCAGCAGCACAACAGGGAGTGGTGGCTACACCTTC. Using reference TRBV5-1 and TRBJ1-2 for the parts outside the CDR3, the full variable domain is KAGVTQTPRYLIKTRGQQVTLSCSPISGHRSVSWYQQTPGQGLQFLFEYFSETQRNKGNFPGRFSGRQFSNSRSEMNVSTLELGDSALYLCASSTTGSGGYTFGSGTRLTVV.

This chain joins TRBV6-4 and TRBJ2-3, with 8 bases fitting TRBD2. CDR3 length: 14 residues. J gave up 5 bases and V 3 bases, and 4 bases lay outside the gene matches. Germline assignment: CDR1 MRHNA and CDR2 SNTAGT. The chain's CDR3 is CASSDIRGGDTQYF. The CDR3 nucleotides read TGTGCCAGCAGTGATATCCGGGGGGGAGATACGCAGTATTTT.

The rearrangement uses TRBV5-1 and TRBJ1-4; D may be TRBD1 (6 bases). Germline CDR1 SGHRS, CDR2 YFSETQ. Between the trimmed V and J ends, which lost 5 bases and 3 bases, there was a span of 11 bases. The CDR3 is 14 residues long. The CDR3 DNA sequence: TGCGCCAGCAGGCCAGGGGAGTCTAATGAAAAACTGTTTTTT. Translation: CASRPGESNEKLFF.

This chain links TRBV27 with TRBJ1-4, with TRBD1 as a possible D gene (5 bases). Germline CDR1 MNHEY, CDR2 SMNVEV (reference sequence). With 0 bases removed from V and 10 bases from J, the gap between germline ends came to 12 bases. This CDR3 has 14 amino acids. This CDR3 is CASSLSMGGGKLFF. In DNA, the CDR3 is TGTGCCAGCAGTTTATCGATGGGCGGGGGAAAACTGTTTTTT.

V gene TRBV18 combines with J gene TRBJ2-2, with 10 positions matching TRBD1. This CDR3 contains 18 residues. Germline V CDR1 and CDR2: KGHSH, LQKENI. Trimming removed 4 bases from V and 4 bases from J; junction bases left unmatched: 12. Here the CDR3 DNA reads TGTGCCAGCTCACAAGCGGGGACAGGGGATCGGAGCACCGGGGAGCTGTTTTTT. It is translated as CASSQAGTGDRSTGELFF.

The gene calls are TRBV21-1 and TRBJ1-5; the D call of TRBD1 is as the table states it, not checked on the DNA. TRBV21-1 is reported as a pseudogene. This CDR3 has 14 residues. The CDR3 bases are TGTGCCAGCGCAGGGACAAAGAAGGATCAGCCCCAGCATTTT. Residues: CASAGTKKDQPQHF.

The chain employs TRBV7-6 and TRBJ2-5; TRBD2 matches at 14 bases. J gave up 5 bases and V 1 base, and 9 bases lay outside the gene matches. Germline-derived CDR1 and CDR2 are SGHVS and FNYEAQ. The length of the CDR3 is 18 residues. The CDR3 DNA reads as TGTGCCAGCAGCTTAGATACCAGACTAGCGGGGGGGCGCGAGACCCAGTACTTC. Its translation is CASSLDTRLAGGRETQYF.

This chain uses TRBV7-9 with TRBJ2-2; D remains unclear. Trimming left V 7 bases short and J 0 bases short, with 6 bases between. The CDR3 is made up of 13 amino acids. CDR1 and CDR2 (germline): SEHNR, FQNEAQ (reference sequence). CDR3 sequence reads: CASTRANTGELFF. The CDR3 region has the DNA TGTGCCAGCACAAGAGCGAACACCGGGGAGCTGTTTTTT.

This chain connects TRBV30 to TRBJ2-7, with a possible D match to TRBD1 (6 bases). The length of the CDR3 is 14 residues. V shed 0 bases and J shed 2 bases, with 11 bases lying between them. Looked up from germline, CDR1 is GTSNPN and CDR2 is SVGIG (reference sequence). The CDR3 nucleotides read TGTGCCTGGAGTGTACTCCAGGGGCCCTACGAGCAGTACTTC. Amino acids: CAWSVLQGPYEQYF.

V is TRBV24-1 and J is TRBJ2-2, with 8 bases aligning to TRBD1. CDR3 length equals 14 residues. V shed 6 bases, J shed 7 bases, and the junction held 6 bases outside the gene matches. Germline assignment: CDR1 KGHDR and CDR2 SFDVKD. CDR3 coding DNA: TGTGCCACCAGTTCCCCAGGGGGCGGCGGGGAGCTGTTTTTT. Translation: CATSSPGGGGELFF.

The chain has TRBV5-1 and TRBJ2-2, with 9 bases matching TRBD1. The trim removed 5 bases at V and 4 bases at J, leaving 6 bases unmatched. Germline values: CDR1 SGHRS, CDR2 YFSETQ. The CDR3 is 15 amino acids. The CDR3 region is CASSPGTGLTGELFF. CDR3 bases: TGCGCCAGCAGTCCCGGGACAGGGCTCACCGGGGAGCTGTTTTTT.

The J gene is TRBJ1-2, the V gene TRBV6-5; TRBD1 matches 9 bases. V shed 6 bases and J 2 bases; nucleotides not matched to a gene: 7. The CDR3 is made up of 15 amino acids. CDR1 is MNHEY and CDR2 is SVGAGI in the germline V gene. CDR3 DNA: TGTGCCAGCAGGCGACGCGGACAGGGGAACTATGGCTACACCTTC. Translating it yields CASRRRGQGNYGYTF.

The CDR3 sequence is CASSPTGVGNTEAFF. The CDR3 DNA follows: TGTGCCAGCAGCCCGACAGGGGTTGGGAACACTGAAGCTTTCTTT. The V gene is TRBV28, the J gene TRBJ1-1; TRBD1 matches at 8 bases. V shed 6 bases, J shed 1 base, and the junction held 7 bases outside the gene matches. This CDR3 is built from 15 residues. Looked up from germline, CDR1 is MDHEN and CDR2 is SYDVKM.

V and J are TRBV5-8 and TRBJ2-1; a possible D gene is TRBD2 (6 bases). Trimming took 10 bases from V and 6 from J, leaving 23 bases between them. Germline lookup yields CDR1 SGHTS and CDR2 YDEGEE. The CDR3 extends over 15 amino acids. CDR3 coding DNA: TGTGCCCCCAGCTTGAGGGCGGGGAGGCCCAATGAGCAGTTCTTC. Translated: CAPSLRAGRPNEQFF.

The rearrangement uses TRBV12-3 or TRBV12-4 and TRBJ1-5, with D unclear. This CDR3 spans 11 amino acids. V lost 4 bases and J 4 bases, leaving 2 bases between the germline ends. The CDR3 here is CASSSNQPQHF. CDR3 coding DNA: TGTGCCAGCAGTTCAAATCAGCCCCAGCATTTT.

This clone was found once. The gene calls are TRBV27 and TRBJ1-6; the match to TRBD1 covers 7 bases. The V gene's germline CDR1 is MNHEY and CDR2 SMNVEV (reference sequence). The J segment lost 0 bases and the V segment lost 6 bases, leaving 11 bases of the junction unmatched. The CDR3 extends over 18 amino acids. For the CDR3, the DNA is TGTGCCAGCAGCCCTCAGGGGGTAGGTGGCTCCTATAATTCACCCCTCCACTTT. Translated: CASSPQGVGGSYNSPLHF.